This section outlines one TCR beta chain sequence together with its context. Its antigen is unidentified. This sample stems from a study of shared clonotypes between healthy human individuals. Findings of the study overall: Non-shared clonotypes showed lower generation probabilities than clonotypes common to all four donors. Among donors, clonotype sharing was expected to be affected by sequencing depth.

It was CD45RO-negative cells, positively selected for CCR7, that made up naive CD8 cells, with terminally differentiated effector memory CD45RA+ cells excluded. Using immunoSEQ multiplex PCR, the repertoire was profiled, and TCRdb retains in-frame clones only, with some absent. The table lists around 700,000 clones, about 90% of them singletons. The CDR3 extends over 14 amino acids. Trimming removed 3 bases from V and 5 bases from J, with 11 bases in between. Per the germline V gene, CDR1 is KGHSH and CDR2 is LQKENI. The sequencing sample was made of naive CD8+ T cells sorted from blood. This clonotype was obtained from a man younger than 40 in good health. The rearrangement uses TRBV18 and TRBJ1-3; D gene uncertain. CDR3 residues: CASSPSRLRNTIYF. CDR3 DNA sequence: TGTGCCAGCTCACCGAGCAGACTGAGAAACACCATATATTTT. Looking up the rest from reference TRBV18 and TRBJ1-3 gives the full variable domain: NAGVMQNPRHLVRRRGQEARLRCSPMKGHSHVYWYRQLPEEGLKFMVYLQKENIIDESGMPKERFSAEFPKEGPSILRIQQVVRGDSAAYFCASSPSRLRNTIYFGEGSWLTVV.